This T cell receptor beta chain was recovered during a study of neoadjuvant anti-PD-1 for oral cavity cancer. V lost 0 bases and J lost 14, with 9 bases in between. CDR1 ENHRY and CDR2 SYGVKD come from the germline V gene. This CDR3 is built from 11 residues. Assay used: immunoSEQ multiplex PCR; TCRdb lists only in-frame clones, some missing. The sample includes over 25,000 clones, more than 65% of them seen just once. Time point specified: after neoadjuvant nivolumab, at surgical resection. The rearrangement uses TRBV10-3 and TRBJ2-3, with D maybe TRBD1 (6 bases). The receptor was isolated from a person between 40 and 79 years old with oral cavity squamous cell carcinoma. The sample was PBMCs, taken after nivolumab (anti-PD-1) treatment. The CDR3 sequence: CAISESGAAYF. DNA for the CDR3: TGTGCCATCAGTGAGTCGGGGGCCGCGTATTTT.